This T cell receptor (beta chain) is drawn from a study of neurological immune-mediated disorders. Notes on the study in general: Across subjects, no CDR3 amino acid sequence appeared in expanded clones of more than one subject, a finding that suggested private repertoires in all groups.

The V segment lost 4 bases and the J segment 2 bases; nucleotides outside the gene matches: 9. CDR1 SGHRS and CDR2 YFSETQ come from the germline V gene. This CDR3 region has 15 residues. The sample holds many counts of this clonotype. Its cognate antigen is unknown. TCRdb re-called the 5' RACE reads through MiXCR, storing one row per CDR3 protein. The profile shows around 60,000 distinct CDR3 sequences, about 3.7% of them singletons. The unsorted libraries were generated from a total of 2 million PBMCs, which had been stored in RNAlater at -80 C. This chain connects TRBV5-1 to TRBJ2-7; 7 positions match TRBD1. The sample taken for sequencing was PBMCs. The receptor was derived from a woman aged 60 to 75 with multiple sclerosis. The CDR3 nucleotides read TGCGCCAGCAGCCCGGACAGGACCCCTACCTACGAGCAGTACTTC. Translated: CASSPDRTPTYEQYF. The entire variable domain, with the rest obtained from reference TRBV5-1 and TRBJ2-7, is as follows: KAGVTQTPRYLIKTRGQQVTLSCSPISGHRSVSWYQQTPGQGLQFLFEYFSETQRNKGNFPGRFSGRQFSNSRSEMNVSTLELGDSALYLCASSPDRTPTYEQYFGPGTRLTVT.